These 5 T cell receptor beta chains were all obtained from the same sample, sequenced in a study of cytomegalovirus exposure and HLA in healthy donors. Repertoires were generated with immunoSEQ multiplex PCR, while TCRdb's copy carries only in-frame clones and drops some. The table shows some 170,000 clones, with approximately 87% occurring only once. What was sequenced was PBMCs. These receptors all stem from a woman aged 25 to 39 in good health and CMV-seronegative.

This chain links TRBV7-6 with TRBJ1-1; TRBD1 aligns across 7 bases. The CDR3 consists of 15 residues. With 5 bases clipped from V and 2 bases from J, the junction kept 8 bases outside the gene matches. Germline loops: CDR1 SGHVS, CDR2 FNYEAQ. The CDR3 here is CASSPWDRENTEAFF. As DNA, the CDR3 is TGTGCCAGCAGCCCCTGGGACAGAGAAAACACTGAAGCTTTCTTT.

The chain links TRBV2 to TRBJ2-7, with D perhaps matching TRBD2 (5 bases). Germline assignment: CDR1 SNHLY and CDR2 FYNNEI. This CDR3 has 15 amino acids. V was pared by 10 bases and J by 0 bases, with 19 bases between. Here the CDR3 DNA reads TGTGCCACCGGAAACGGGGTTTCGAGCTCCTACGAGCAGTACTTC. Translation: CATGNGVSSSYEQYF.

V is TRBV9 and J is TRBJ2-1, with D hard to call. The germline V and J ends were trimmed by 0 bases and 9 bases, with 13 bases remaining between them. Germline V lookup: CDR1 SGDLS, CDR2 YYNGEE. CDR3 length equals 14 residues. The CDR3 sequence is CASSVASVPVEQFF. As DNA, the CDR3 is TGTGCCAGCAGCGTAGCAAGTGTTCCAGTTGAGCAGTTCTTC.

The table lists this clone with a few counts. The chain has TRBV7-2 and TRBJ1-2; D remains unclear. The CDR3 totals 12 residues. CDR1 SGHTA and CDR2 FQGNSA come from the germline V gene. V lost 4 bases to trimming and J lost 4 bases, with 7 bases between them. The CDR3 loop is CASSSRVYGYTF. The CDR3 region has the DNA TGTGCCAGCAGCTCGCGGGTCTATGGCTACACCTTC.

The genes are TRBV5-4 and TRBJ2-5; D gene ambiguous. The V gene lost 5 bases and the J gene lost 7 bases, with 15 bases spanning the gap. CDR1 and CDR2 (germline): SGHNT, YYREEE (reference sequence). The CDR3 covers 13 residues. CDR3 bases: TGTGCCAGCAGTTTAGTGGAGTCGGGGACCCAGTACTTC. As protein: CASSLVESGTQYF.